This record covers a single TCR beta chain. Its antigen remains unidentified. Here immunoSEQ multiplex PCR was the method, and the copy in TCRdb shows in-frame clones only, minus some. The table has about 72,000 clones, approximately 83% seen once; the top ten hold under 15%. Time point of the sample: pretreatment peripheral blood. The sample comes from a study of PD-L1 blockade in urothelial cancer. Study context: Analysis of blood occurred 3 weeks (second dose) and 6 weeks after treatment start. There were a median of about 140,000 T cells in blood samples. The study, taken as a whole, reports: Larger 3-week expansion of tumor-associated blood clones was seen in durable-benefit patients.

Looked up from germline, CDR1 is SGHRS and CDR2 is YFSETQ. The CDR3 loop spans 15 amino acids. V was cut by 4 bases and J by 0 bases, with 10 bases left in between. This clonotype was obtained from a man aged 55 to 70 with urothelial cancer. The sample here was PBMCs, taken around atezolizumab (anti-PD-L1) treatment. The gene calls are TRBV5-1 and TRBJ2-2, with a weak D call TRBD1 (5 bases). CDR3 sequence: CASSGRVTNTGELFF. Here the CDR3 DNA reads TGCGCCAGCAGCGGCAGGGTGACGAACACCGGGGAGCTGTTTTTT.